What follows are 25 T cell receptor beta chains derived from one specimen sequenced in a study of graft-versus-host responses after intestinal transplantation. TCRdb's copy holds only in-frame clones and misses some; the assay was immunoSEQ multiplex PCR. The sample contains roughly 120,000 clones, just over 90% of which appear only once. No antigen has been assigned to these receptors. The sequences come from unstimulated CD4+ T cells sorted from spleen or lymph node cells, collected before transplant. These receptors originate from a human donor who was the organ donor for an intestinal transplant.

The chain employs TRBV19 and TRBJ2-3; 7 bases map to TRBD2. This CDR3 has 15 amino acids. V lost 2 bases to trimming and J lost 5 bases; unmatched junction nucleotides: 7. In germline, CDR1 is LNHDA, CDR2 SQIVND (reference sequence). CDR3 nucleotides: TGTGCCAGTAGTATATCTGGCGGGAGAGGAGATACGCAGTATTTT. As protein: CASSISGGRGDTQYF.

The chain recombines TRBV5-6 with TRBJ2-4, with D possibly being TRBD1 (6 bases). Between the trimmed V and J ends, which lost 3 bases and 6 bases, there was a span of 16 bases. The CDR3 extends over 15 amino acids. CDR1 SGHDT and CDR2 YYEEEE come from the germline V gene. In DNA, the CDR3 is TGTGCCAGCAGCTCCTTAATACAGGGCCGAAACATTCAGTACTTC. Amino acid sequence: CASSSLIQGRNIQYF.

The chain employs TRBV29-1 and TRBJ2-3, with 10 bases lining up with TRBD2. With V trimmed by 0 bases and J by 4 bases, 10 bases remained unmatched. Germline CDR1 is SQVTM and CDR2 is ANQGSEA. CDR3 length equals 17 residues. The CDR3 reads CSVEDPLAGDGADTQYF. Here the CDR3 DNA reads TGCAGCGTTGAAGACCCCCTAGCGGGAGATGGGGCAGATACGCAGTATTTT.

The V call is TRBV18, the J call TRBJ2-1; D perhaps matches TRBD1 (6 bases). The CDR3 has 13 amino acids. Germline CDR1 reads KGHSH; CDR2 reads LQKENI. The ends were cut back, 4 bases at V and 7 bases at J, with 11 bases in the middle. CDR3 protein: CASSQSRGNEQFF. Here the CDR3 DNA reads TGTGCCAGCTCACAGTCCAGGGGAAATGAGCAGTTCTTC.

CDR3 loop: CAGLGQGFDEQYF. For the CDR3, the DNA is TGTGCCGGGCTGGGACAGGGTTTCGACGAGCAGTACTTC. This chain joins TRBV2 and TRBJ2-7, with 9 bases matching TRBD1. J gave up 5 bases and V 11 bases, and 10 bases lay outside the gene matches. Germline V CDR1 and CDR2: SNHLY, FYNNEI. The CDR3 has 13 amino acids. The whole variable domain, filled in from reference TRBV2 and TRBJ2-7, reads EPEVTQTPSHQVTQMGQEVILRCVPISNHLYFYWYRQILGQKVEFLVSFYNNEISEKSEIFDDQFSVERPDGSNFTLKIRSTKLEDSAMYFCAGLGQGFDEQYFGPGTRLTVT.

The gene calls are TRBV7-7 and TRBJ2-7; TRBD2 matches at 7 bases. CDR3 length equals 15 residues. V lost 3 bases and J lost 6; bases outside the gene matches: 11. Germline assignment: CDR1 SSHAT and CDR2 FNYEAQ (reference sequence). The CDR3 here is CASSFKAGDVSEQYF. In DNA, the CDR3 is TGTGCCAGCAGCTTTAAGGCGGGAGACGTAAGCGAGCAGTACTTC. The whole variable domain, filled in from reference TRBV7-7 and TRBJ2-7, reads GAGVSQSPRYKVTKRGQDVTLRCDPISSHATLYWYQQALGQGPEFLTYFNYEAQPDKSGLPSDRFSAERPEGSISTLTIQRTEQRDSAMYRCASSFKAGDVSEQYFGPGTRLTVT.

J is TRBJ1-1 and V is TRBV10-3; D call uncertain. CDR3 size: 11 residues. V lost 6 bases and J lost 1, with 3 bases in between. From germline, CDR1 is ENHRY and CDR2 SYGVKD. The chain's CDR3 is CAIRQNTEAFF. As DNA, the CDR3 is TGTGCCATCAGACAGAACACTGAAGCTTTCTTT.

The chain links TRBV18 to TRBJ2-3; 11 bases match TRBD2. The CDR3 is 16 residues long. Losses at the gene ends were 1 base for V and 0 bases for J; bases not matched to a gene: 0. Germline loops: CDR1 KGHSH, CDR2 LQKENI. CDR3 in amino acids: CASSPLAGGSTDTQYF. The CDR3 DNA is TGTGCCAGCTCACCACTAGCGGGAGGGAGCACAGATACGCAGTATTTT.

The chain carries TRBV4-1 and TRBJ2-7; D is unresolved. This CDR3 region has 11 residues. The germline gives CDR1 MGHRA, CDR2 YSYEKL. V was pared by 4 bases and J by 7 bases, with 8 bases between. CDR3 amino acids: CASSRDGEQYF. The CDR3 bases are TGCGCCAGCAGCCGAGACGGGGAGCAGTACTTC.

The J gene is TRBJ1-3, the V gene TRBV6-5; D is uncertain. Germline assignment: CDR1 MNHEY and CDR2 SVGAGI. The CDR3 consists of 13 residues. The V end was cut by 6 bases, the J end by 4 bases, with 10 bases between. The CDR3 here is CASRRNDGNTIYF. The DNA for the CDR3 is TGTGCCAGCAGACGGAACGACGGAAACACCATATATTTT.

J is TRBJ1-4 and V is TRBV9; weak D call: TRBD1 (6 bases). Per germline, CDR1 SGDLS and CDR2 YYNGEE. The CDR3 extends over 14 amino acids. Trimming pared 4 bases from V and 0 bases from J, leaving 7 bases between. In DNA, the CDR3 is TGTGCCAGCAGCCGACAGGCAACTAATGAAAAACTGTTTTTT. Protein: CASSRQATNEKLFF.

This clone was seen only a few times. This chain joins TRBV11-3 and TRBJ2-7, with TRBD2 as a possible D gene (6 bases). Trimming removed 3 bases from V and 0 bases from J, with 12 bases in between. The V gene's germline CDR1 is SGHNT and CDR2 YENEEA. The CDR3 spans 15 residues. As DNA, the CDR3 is TGTGCCAGCAGCTTTCGGGACTCATACTCCTACGAGCAGTACTTC. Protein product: CASSFRDSYSYEQYF.

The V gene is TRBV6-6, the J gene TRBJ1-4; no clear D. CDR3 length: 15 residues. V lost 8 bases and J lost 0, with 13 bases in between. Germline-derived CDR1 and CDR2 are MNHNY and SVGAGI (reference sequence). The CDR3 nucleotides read TGTGCCAGCGCCGGGCGAAGGGCAACTAATGAAAAACTGTTTTTT. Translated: CASAGRRATNEKLFF.

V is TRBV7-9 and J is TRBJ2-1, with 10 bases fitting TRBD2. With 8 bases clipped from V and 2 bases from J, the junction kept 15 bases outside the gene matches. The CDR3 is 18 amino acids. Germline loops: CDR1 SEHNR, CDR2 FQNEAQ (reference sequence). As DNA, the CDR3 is TGTGCCAGCTTAACAGCGGGAGGGTCCCTAATGGCCTACAATGAGCAGTTCTTC. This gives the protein CASLTAGGSLMAYNEQFF.

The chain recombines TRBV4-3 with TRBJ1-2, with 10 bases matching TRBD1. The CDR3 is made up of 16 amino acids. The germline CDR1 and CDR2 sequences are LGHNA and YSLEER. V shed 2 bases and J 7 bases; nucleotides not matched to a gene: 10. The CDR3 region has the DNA TGCGCCAGCAGCCAACAGCCGGGACAGGGGAGTGGTGGCTACACCTTC. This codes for CASSQQPGQGSGGYTF.

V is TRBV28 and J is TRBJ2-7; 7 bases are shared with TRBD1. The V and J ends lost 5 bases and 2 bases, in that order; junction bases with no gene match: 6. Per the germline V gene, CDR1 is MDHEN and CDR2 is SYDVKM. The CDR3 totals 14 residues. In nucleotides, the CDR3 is TGTGCCAGCAGTCCGACAGGGTCCCCCTACGAGCAGTACTTC. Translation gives CASSPTGSPYEQYF. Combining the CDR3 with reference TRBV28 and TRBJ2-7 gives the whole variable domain DVKVTQSSRYLVKRTGEKVFLECVQDMDHENMFWYRQDPGLGLRLIYFSYDVKMKEKGDIPEGYSVSREKKERFSLILESASTNQTSMYLCASSPTGSPYEQYFGPGTRLTVT.

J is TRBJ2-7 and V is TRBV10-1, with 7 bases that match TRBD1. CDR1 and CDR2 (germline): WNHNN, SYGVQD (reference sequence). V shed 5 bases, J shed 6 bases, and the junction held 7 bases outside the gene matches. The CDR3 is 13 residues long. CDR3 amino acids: CASSPDRVREQYF. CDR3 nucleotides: TGCGCCAGCAGTCCAGACAGGGTCCGCGAGCAGTACTTC.

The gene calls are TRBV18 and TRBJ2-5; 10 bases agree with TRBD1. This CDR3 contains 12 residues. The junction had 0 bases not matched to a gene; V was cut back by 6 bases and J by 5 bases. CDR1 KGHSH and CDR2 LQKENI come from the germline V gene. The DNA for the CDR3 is TGTGCCAGCTCGGGACAGGGGGAGACCCAGTACTTC. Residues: CASSGQGETQYF.

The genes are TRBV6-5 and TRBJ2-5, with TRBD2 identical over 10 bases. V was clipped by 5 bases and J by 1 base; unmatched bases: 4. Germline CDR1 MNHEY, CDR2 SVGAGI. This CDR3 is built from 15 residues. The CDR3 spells CASSPSGRGQETQYF. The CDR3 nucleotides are TGTGCCAGCAGTCCGAGCGGGAGGGGCCAAGAGACCCAGTACTTC.

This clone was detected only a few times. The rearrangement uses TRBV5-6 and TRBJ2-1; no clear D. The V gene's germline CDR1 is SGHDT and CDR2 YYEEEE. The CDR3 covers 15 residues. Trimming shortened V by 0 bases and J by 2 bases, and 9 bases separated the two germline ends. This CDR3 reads CASSLAARTYNEQFF. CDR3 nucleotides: TGTGCCAGCAGCTTGGCCGCGAGAACCTACAATGAGCAGTTCTTC.

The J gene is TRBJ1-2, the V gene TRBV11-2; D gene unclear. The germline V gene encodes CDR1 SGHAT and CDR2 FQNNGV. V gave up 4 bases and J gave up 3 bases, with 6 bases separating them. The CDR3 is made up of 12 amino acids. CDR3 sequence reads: CASSSGYYGYTF. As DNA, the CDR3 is TGTGCCAGCAGCTCCGGGTACTATGGCTACACCTTC.

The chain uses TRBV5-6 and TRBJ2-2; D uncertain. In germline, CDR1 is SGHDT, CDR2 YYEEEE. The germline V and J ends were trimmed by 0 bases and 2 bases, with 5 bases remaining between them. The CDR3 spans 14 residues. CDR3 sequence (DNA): TGTGCCAGCAGCTTGGTTCGAAACACCGGGGAGCTGTTTTTT. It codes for CASSLVRNTGELFF. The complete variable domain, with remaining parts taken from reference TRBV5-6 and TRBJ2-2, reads DAGVTQSPTHLIKTRGQQVTLRCSPKSGHDTVSWYQQALGQGPQFIFQYYEEEERQRGNFPDRFSGHQFPNYSSELNVNALLLGDSALYLCASSLVRNTGELFFGEGSRLTVL.

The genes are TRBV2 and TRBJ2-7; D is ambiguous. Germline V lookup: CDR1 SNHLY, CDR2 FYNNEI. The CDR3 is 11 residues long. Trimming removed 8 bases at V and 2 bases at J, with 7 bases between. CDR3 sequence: CASSPAYEQYF. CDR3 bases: TGTGCCAGCTCCCCCGCCTACGAGCAGTACTTC. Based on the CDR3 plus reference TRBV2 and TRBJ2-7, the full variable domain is EPEVTQTPSHQVTQMGQEVILRCVPISNHLYFYWYRQILGQKVEFLVSFYNNEISEKSEIFDDQFSVERPDGSNFTLKIRSTKLEDSAMYFCASSPAYEQYFGPGTRLTVT.

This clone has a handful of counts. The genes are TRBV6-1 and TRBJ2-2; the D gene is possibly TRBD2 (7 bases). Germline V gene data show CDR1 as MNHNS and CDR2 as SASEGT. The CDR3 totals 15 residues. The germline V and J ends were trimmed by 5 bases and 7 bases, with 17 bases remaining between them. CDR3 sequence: CASSKGGADGGELFF. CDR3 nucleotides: TGTGCCAGCAGTAAGGGGGGGGCTGATGGCGGGGAGCTGTTTTTT.

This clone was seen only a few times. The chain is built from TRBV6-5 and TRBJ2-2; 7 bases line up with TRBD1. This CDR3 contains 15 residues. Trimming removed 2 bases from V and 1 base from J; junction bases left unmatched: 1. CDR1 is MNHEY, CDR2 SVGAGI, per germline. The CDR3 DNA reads TGTGCCAGCAGTTACGGGGACAGGAACACCGGGGAGCTGTTTTTT. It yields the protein CASSYGDRNTGELFF.